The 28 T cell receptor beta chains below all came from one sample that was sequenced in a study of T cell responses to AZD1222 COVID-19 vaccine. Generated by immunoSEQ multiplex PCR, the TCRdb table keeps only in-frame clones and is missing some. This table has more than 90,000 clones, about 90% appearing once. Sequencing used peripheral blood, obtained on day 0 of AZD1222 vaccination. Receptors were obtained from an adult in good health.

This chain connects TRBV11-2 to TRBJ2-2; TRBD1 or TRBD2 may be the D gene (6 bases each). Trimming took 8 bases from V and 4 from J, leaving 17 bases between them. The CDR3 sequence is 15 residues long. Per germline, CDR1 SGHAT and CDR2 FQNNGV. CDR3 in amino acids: CASPPRGTSTGELFF. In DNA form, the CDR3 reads TGTGCCAGCCCGCCCCGCGGGACAAGCACCGGGGAGCTGTTTTTT.

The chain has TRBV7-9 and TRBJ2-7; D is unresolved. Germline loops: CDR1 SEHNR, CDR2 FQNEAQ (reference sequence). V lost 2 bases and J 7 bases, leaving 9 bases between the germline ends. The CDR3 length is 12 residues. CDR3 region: CASSLRAGEQYF. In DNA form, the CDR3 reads TGTGCCAGCAGCTTAAGGGCTGGGGAGCAGTACTTC. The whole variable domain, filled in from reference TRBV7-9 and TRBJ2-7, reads DTGVSQNPRHKITKRGQNVTFRCDPISEHNRLYWYRQTLGQGPEFLTYFQNEAQLEKSRLLSDRFSAERPKGSFSTLEIQRTEQGDSAMYLCASSLRAGEQYFGPGTRLTVT.

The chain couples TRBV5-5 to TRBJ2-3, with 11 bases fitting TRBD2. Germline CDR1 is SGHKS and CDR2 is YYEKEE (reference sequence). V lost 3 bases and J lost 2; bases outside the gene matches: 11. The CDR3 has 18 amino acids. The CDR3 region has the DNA TGTGCCAGCAGCTCGATCCCCTCACTAGCGGGAGTCACAGATACGCAGTATTTT. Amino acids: CASSSIPSLAGVTDTQYF. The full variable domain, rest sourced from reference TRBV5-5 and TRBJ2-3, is DAGVTQSPTHLIKTRGQQVTLRCSPISGHKSVSWYQQVLGQGPQFIFQYYEKEERGRGNFPDRFSARQFPNYSSELNVNALLLGDSALYLCASSSIPSLAGVTDTQYFGPGTRLTVL.

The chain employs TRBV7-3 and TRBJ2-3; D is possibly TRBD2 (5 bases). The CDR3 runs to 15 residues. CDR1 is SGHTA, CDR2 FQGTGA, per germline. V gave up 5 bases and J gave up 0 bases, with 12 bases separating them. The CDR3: CASSPGLGSTDTQYF. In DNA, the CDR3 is TGTGCCAGCAGCCCTGGACTGGGAAGCACAGATACGCAGTATTTT.

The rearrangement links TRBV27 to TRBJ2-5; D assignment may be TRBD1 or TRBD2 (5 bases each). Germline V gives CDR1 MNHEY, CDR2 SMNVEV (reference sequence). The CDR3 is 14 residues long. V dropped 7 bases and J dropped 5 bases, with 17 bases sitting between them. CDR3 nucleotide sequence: TGTGCCAGCATGGGCCCAAGATGGGGGGAGACCCAGTACTTC. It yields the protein CASMGPRWGETQYF.

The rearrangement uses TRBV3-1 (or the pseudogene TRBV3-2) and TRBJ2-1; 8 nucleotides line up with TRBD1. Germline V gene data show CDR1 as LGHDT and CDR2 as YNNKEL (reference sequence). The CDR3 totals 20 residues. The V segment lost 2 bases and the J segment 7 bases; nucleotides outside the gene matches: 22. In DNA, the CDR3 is TGTGCCAGCAGCCAAAAGTTAGGGACAGGCCTTTTGTGGGTTCGTAATGAGCAGTTCTTC. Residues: CASSQKLGTGLLWVRNEQFF.

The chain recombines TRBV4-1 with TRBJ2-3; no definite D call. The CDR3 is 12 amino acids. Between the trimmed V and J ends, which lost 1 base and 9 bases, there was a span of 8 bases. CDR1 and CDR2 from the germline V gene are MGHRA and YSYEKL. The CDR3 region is CASSQGANTQYF. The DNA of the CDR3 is TGCGCCAGCAGCCAAGGGGCTAACACGCAGTATTTT.

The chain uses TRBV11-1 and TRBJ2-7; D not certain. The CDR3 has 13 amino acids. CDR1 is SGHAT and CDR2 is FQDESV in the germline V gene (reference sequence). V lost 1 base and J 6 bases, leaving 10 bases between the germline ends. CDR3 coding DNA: TGTGCCAGCAGCTTAGATGGCAGGCGCGAGCAGTACTTC. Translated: CASSLDGRREQYF.

The CDR3 sequence is CALNGGFSYEQYF. The CDR3 DNA is TGTGCCCTGAATGGCGGATTCTCCTACGAGCAGTACTTC. The chain recombines TRBV30 with TRBJ2-7; no firm D call. V lost 8 bases and J 0 bases, leaving 14 bases between the germline ends. This CDR3 comprises 13 residues. CDR1 is GTSNPN, CDR2 SVGIG, per germline (reference sequence).

The CDR3 DNA is TGTGCCAGCAGCCCACTAGCGGGAGGGCCATCGGGAGATACGCAGTATTTT. The encoded protein is CASSPLAGGPSGDTQYF. This chain links TRBV7-2 with TRBJ2-3; 13 bases align to TRBD2. The CDR3 is 17 amino acids. Germline loops: CDR1 SGHTA, CDR2 FQGNSA. V was clipped by 5 bases and J by 5 bases; unmatched bases: 10.

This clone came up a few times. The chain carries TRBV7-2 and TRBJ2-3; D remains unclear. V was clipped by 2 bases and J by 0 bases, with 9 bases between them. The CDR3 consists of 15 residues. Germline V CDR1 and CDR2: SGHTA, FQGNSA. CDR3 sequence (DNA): TGTGCCAGCAGCTTAAAAGCGCCGAGCACAGATACGCAGTATTTT. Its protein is CASSLKAPSTDTQYF.

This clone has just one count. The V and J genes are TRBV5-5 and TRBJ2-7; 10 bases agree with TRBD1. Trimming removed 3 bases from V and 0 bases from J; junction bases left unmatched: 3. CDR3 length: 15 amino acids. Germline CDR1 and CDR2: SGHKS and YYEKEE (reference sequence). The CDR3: CASSSGQGSSYEQYF. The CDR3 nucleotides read TGTGCCAGCAGCTCGGGACAGGGGAGCTCCTACGAGCAGTACTTC.

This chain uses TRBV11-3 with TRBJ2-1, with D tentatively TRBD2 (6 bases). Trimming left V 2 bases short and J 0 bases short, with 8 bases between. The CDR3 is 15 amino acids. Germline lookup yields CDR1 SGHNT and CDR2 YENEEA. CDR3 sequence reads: CASSLTGSSYNEQFF. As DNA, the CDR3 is TGTGCCAGCAGCTTAACCGGGAGCTCCTACAATGAGCAGTTCTTC.

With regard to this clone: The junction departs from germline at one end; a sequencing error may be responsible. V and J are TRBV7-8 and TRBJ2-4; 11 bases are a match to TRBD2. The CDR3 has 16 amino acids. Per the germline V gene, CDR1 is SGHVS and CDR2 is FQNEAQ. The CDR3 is CASSTGSGRATNIQYF. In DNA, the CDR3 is TGTGCCAGCAGCACCGGTAGCGGGAGGGCCACAAACATTCAGTACTTC. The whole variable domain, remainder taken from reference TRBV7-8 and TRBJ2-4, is GAGVSQSPRYKVAKRGQDVALRCDPISGHVSLFWYQQALGQGPEFLTYFQNEAQLDKSGLPSDRFFAERPEGSVSTLKIQRTQQEDSAVYLCASSTGSGRATNIQYFGAGTRLSVL.

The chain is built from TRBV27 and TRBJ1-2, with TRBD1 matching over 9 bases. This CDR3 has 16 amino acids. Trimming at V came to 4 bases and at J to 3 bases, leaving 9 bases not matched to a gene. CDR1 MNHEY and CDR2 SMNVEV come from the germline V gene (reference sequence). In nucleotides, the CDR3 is TGTGCCAGCAGTTCCGGGACAGGGACTGTGGACTATGGCTACACCTTC. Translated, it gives CASSSGTGTVDYGYTF.

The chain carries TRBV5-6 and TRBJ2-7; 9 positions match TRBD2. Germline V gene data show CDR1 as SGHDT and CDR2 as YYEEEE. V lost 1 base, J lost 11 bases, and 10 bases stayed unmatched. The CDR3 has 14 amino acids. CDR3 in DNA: TGTGCCAGCAGCTTGTCCCTAGCGGGAACGGTGGAGTACTTC. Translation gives CASSLSLAGTVEYF.

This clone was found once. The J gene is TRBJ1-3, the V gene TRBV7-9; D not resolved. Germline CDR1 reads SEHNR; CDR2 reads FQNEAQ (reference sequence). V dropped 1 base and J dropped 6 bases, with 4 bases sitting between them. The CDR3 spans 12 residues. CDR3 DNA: TGTGCCAGCAGCTTAGTGGTAAACACCATATATTTT. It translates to CASSLVVNTIYF.

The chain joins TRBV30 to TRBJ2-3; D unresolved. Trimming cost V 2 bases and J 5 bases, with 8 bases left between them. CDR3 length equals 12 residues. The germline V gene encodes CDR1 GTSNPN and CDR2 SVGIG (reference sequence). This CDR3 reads CAWSITVDTQYF. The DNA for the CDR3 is TGTGCCTGGAGTATTACGGTAGATACGCAGTATTTT.

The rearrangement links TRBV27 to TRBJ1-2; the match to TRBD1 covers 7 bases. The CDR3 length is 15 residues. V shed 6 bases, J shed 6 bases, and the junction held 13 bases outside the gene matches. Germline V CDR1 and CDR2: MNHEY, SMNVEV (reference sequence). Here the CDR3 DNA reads TGTGCCAGCAGCCTCACCACGACAGGGACAAATGGCTACACCTTC. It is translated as CASSLTTTGTNGYTF.

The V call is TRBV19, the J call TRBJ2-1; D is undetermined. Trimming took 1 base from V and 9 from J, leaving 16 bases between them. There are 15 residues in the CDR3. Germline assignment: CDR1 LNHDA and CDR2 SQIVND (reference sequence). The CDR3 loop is CASSIVLPKRSEQFF. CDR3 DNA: TGTGCCAGTAGTATAGTTCTCCCGAAAAGGAGTGAGCAGTTCTTC.

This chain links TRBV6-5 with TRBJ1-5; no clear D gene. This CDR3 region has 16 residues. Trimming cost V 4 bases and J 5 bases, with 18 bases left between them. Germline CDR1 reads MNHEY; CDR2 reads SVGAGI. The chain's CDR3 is CASSSRPPPRDQPQHF. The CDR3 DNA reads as TGTGCCAGCAGTTCTAGACCTCCACCGCGGGATCAGCCCCAGCATTTT.

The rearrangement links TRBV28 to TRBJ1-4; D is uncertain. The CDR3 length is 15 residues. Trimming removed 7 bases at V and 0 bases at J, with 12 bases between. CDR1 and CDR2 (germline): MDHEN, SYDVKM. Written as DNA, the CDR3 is TGTGCCAGCACCCCCTGGGATTCAACTAATGAAAAACTGTTTTTT. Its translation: CASTPWDSTNEKLFF.

The CDR3 protein is CASSIQGLGGYTF. Written as DNA, the CDR3 is TGTGCCAGTAGTATACAGGGATTGGGCGGCTACACCTTC. This sequence joins TRBV19 and TRBJ1-2, with D possibly being TRBD1 (5 bases). CDR3 length equals 13 residues. V lost 2 bases, J lost 8 bases, and 12 bases lay in between. From germline, CDR1 is LNHDA and CDR2 SQIVND (reference sequence).

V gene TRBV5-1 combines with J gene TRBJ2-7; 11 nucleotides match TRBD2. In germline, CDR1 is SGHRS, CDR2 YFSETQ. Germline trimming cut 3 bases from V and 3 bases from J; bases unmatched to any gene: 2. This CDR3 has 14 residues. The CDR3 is CASSSGTSGYEQYF. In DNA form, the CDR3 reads TGCGCCAGCAGCTCCGGGACTAGCGGCTACGAGCAGTACTTC.

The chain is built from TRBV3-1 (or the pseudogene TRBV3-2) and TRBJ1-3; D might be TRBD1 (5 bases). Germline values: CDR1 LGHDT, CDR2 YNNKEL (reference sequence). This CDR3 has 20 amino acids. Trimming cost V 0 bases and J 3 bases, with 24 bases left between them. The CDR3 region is CASSQDWRVATWGNGNTIYF. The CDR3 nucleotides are TGTGCCAGCAGCCAAGATTGGAGGGTGGCCACTTGGGGGAATGGAAACACCATATATTTT.

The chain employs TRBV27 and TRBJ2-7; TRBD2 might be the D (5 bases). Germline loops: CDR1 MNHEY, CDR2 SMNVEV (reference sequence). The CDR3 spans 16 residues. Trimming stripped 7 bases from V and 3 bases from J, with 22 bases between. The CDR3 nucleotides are TGTGCCAGCATCCCTACGGTCAGGACTGCATACTACGAGCAGTACTTC. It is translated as CASIPTVRTAYYEQYF.

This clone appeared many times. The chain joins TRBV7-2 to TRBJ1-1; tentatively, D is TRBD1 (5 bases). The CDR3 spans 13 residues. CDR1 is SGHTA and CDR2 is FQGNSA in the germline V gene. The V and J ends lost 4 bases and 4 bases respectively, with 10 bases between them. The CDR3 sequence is CASSWGEGTEAFF. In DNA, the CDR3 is TGTGCCAGCAGCTGGGGGGAGGGCACTGAAGCTTTCTTT.

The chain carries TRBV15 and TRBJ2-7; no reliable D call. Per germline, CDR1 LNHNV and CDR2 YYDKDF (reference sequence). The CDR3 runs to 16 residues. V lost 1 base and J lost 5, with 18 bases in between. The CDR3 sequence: CATSRAGPSRSHEQYF. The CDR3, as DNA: TGTGCCACCAGCAGAGCCGGGCCGTCTCGGTCCCACGAGCAGTACTTC.